The rows below give T cell receptor beta chains drawn from one sample of a study of cytomegalovirus exposure and HLA in healthy donors. This table comes from immunoSEQ multiplex PCR, and its TCRdb copy is limited to in-frame clones, with some not included. In total, the table holds tens of thousands of clones. Material for sequencing was PBMCs. Receptor source: a man in his forties or fifties in good health and CMV-seronegative. CDR3s include the opening cysteine and the closing phenylalanine or tryptophan. A D gene is named only where the DNA matches it firmly.

cdr3_nt cdr3_aa j_call d_call v_call
TGTGCCAGCAGCACTACCGGGACAGGAGTCCCCCTCCACTTT CASSTTGTGVPLHF TRBJ1-6 TRBD1 TRBV7-9
TGTGCCAGTACCCCTCGGGGACAGGGGACCAACCCAAATGAAAAACTGTTTTTT CASTPRGQGTNPNEKLFF TRBJ1-4 TRBD1 TRBV19
TGTGCCAGCAGTTACTCGGAGATGGGGCCAGAGACCCAGTACTTC CASSYSEMGPETQYF TRBJ2-5 - TRBV6-5
TGTGCCAGCAGCTTAGGTGGAGGACAGGGGAACAATCAGCCCCAGCATTTT CASSLGGGQGNNQPQHF TRBJ1-5 TRBD1 TRBV7-8
TGTGCCAGCAGCTTGGACTTGGCAGGCCAGGGCACCGGGGAGCTGTTTTTT CASSLDLAGQGTGELFF TRBJ2-2 - TRBV5-6
TGTGCCAGCAGCCGACAGGGGGCTTTGACCCTCAGCACAGATACGCAGTATTTT CASSRQGALTLSTDTQYF TRBJ2-3 TRBD1 TRBV7-3
TGTGCCAGCAGTCCAGGCTGGGTTGCGAACACTGAAGCTTTCTTT CASSPGWVANTEAFF TRBJ1-1 - TRBV6-5
TGTGCCAGCAGTGAACGCCCCCGGGGTGCGGGTTCACCCCTCCACTTT CASSERPRGAGSPLHF TRBJ1-6 - TRBV25-1
TGTGCCAGCAGTGAGGTAGGGGGTTCCGAGCAGTACTTC CASSEVGGSEQYF TRBJ2-7 - TRBV6-1
TGTGCCTGGGACAGGAGCGGGACAGGGGGAAATCAGCCCCAGCATTTT CAWDRSGTGGNQPQHF TRBJ1-5 TRBD1 TRBV30
TGCGCCAGCAGCGGTGGGACAGGGGGTGGCACCGGGGAGCTGTTTTTT CASSGGTGGGTGELFF TRBJ2-2 TRBD1 TRBV5-1
TGTGCCAGCAGCTTTACCGGCGGGGGTGGAAATGAGCAGTTCTTC CASSFTGGGGNEQFF TRBJ2-1 TRBD2 TRBV6-6
TGTGCCAGCAGTTCTACCCCCCAGGAACTGTTTTTT CASSSTPQELFF TRBJ1-4 - TRBV6-5
TGCAGCGCCCGTGCAGGGGGCTGGGCTGAAGCTTTCTTT CSARAGGWAEAFF TRBJ1-1 TRBD1 TRBV29-1
TGTGCCTGGAGTTCCCAGACTGGGGAGACCCAGTACTTC CAWSSQTGETQYF TRBJ2-5 - TRBV30
TGTGCCACGCACGACAGGGTCAACTATGGCTACACCTTC CATHDRVNYGYTF TRBJ1-2 TRBD1 TRBV19
TGTGCCAGCAGCCCGGTGGGGAGGGAAGCTTTCTTT CASSPVGREAFF TRBJ1-1 - TRBV4-2
TGTGCCAGCACCGAAAGGGGGACAGGCAGGAGTCAGCCCCAGCATTTT CASTERGTGRSQPQHF TRBJ1-5 TRBD1 TRBV28
TGTGCCAGCAGCTTAAGCCAGCGGCAAGAGACCCAGTACTTC CASSLSQRQETQYF TRBJ2-5 - TRBV5-4
TGTGCCAGCAGCGGGACAGGACATACTACAACTAATGAAAAACTGTTTTTT CASSGTGHTTTNEKLFF TRBJ1-4 TRBD1 TRBV9
TGTGCCAGCAGCCTTCGACAGGACACTGAAGCTTTCTTT CASSLRQDTEAFF TRBJ1-1 - TRBV14
TGTGCCTGGAGCCGCCGGCAGGGGCAAGCTTTCTTT CAWSRRQGQAFF TRBJ1-1 - TRBV30
TGTGCCAGCCTGGGGGCGGTAAATCAGCCCCAGCATTTT CASLGAVNQPQHF TRBJ1-5 - TRBV28
TGTGCCAGCAGCCCCAACGGACCAGGGGGAAACTATGGCTACACCTTC CASSPNGPGGNYGYTF TRBJ1-2 TRBD1 TRBV5-4
TGTGCCAGCAGTTCACAGGGCTTGGCTGCGTCGACCCAGTACTTC CASSSQGLAASTQYF TRBJ2-5 - TRBV13
TGTGCCAGTAGTATGGGGGCGGGGGGGGCCGTATACAATGAGCAGTTCTTC CASSMGAGGAVYNEQFF TRBJ2-1 TRBD2 TRBV19
TGTGCCTGGAGTAGAGGGAGAGGGTGGATGGCTCAGCCCCAGCATTTT CAWSRGRGWMAQPQHF TRBJ1-5 - TRBV30
TGTGCCAGCAGCTTAGCGAAGGAGGGATATGAAGCTTTCTTT CASSLAKEGYEAFF TRBJ1-1 - TRBV7-2
TGCGCCAGCAGCTTGGGGGGAGTCCCCGGGGAGCTGTTTTTT CASSLGGVPGELFF TRBJ2-2 - TRBV5-1
TGTGCCAGCAGCGCCCTGTTTATTGGGGCGGAGACCCAGTACTTC CASSALFIGAETQYF TRBJ2-5 - TRBV6-5
TGTGCCAGCTCCAAGACTAGCGGGAGCACAGATACGCAGTATTTT CASSKTSGSTDTQYF TRBJ2-3 TRBD2 TRBV25-1
TGTGCCAGCAGTCCTTGGTCCCGGGAGGGCGAGCAGTACTTC CASSPWSREGEQYF TRBJ2-7 TRBD2 TRBV7-2
TGTGCCAGCAGACAGGGGGCTTTCTACGAGCAGTACTTC CASRQGAFYEQYF TRBJ2-7 TRBD1 TRBV5-5
TGTGCCAGCAGTCAGGGACAGATACAGCCCCAGCATTTT CASSQGQIQPQHF TRBJ1-5 TRBD1 TRBV6-6
TGTGCCACCGGGACAGGGGGCGATCTCAATCAGCCCCAGCATTTT CATGTGGDLNQPQHF TRBJ1-5 TRBD1 TRBV28
TGTGCCAGCAGCGTAGGGCAGGGGAACTATGGCTACACCTTC CASSVGQGNYGYTF TRBJ1-2 - TRBV9
TGTGCCAGCAGCTTGGCCCACAGGGCCGATACGCAGTATTTT CASSLAHRADTQYF TRBJ2-3 - TRBV11-2
TGTGCCAGCAGTTCAGGGGTCAATGAGCAGTTCTTC CASSSGVNEQFF TRBJ2-1 - TRBV27
TGTGCCACCAGCGCGCGACAGGGCTCCTACAATGAGCAGTTCTTC CATSARQGSYNEQFF TRBJ2-1 TRBD1 TRBV15
TGTGCCAGTCGCCAGGGTAACCACGAGCAGTACTTC CASRQGNHEQYF TRBJ2-7 - TRBV19
TGCAGCGTTGGGTGGACACCGAACACTGAAGCTTTCTTT CSVGWTPNTEAFF TRBJ1-1 - TRBV29-1
TGTGCCTGGAGTTGGGCAGGGGCGCGGGGAAACACCATATATTTT CAWSWAGARGNTIYF TRBJ1-3 - TRBV30
TGTGCCACCAGCAGAGATCCCCAGGGCCCGGCCGGGGAGCTGTTTTTT CATSRDPQGPAGELFF TRBJ2-2 - TRBV15
TGTGCCAGCAGGAACCGGGACATCGAGGGCGAGCAGTACTTC CASRNRDIEGEQYF TRBJ2-7 - TRBV7-8
TGTGCCAGTAGTATAGAATTGGGACTCTATGGCTACACCTTC CASSIELGLYGYTF TRBJ1-2 - TRBV19
TGTGCCAGCAGCGGCGGAGGACCTCAAGAGACCCAGTACTTC CASSGGGPQETQYF TRBJ2-5 - TRBV5-4
TGTGCCAGCAGCTTAAATGCGGCAGATACGCAGTATTTT CASSLNAADTQYF TRBJ2-3 - TRBV7-3
TGTGCCAGCAGTTTATCTGGCTTCCGGGGGTATGGCTACACCTTC CASSLSGFRGYGYTF TRBJ1-2 - TRBV27
TGTGCCAGTACCTCGGACAGGACCTACGAGCAGTACTTC CASTSDRTYEQYF TRBJ2-7 TRBD1 TRBV19
TGTGCCAGCAGCTTTCAACCTACCCCCACTGAAGCTTTCTTT CASSFQPTPTEAFF TRBJ1-1 - TRBV7-9
TGTGCCAGCAGCTACAGGGGGCGAGGTTCACCCCTCCACTTT CASSYRGRGSPLHF TRBJ1-6 TRBD1 TRBV5-6
TGTGCCTTCAGAGCGGGCCCCTCCTACAATGAGCAGTTCTTC CAFRAGPSYNEQFF TRBJ2-1 - TRBV30
TGTGCCAGCAGCTCAGGGACTCTACCTACCGGGGCCAACGTCCTGACTTTC CASSSGTLPTGANVLTF TRBJ2-6 - TRBV7-8
TGTGCCAGCTCACCTACAAGGGAGCGAGGCAATCAGCCCCAGCATTTT CASSPTRERGNQPQHF TRBJ1-5 - TRBV18
TGTGCCAGCAGCTTAGGGTCTAGCGGGGGGGCAGATACGCAGTATTTT CASSLGSSGGADTQYF TRBJ2-3 TRBD2 TRBV5-4
TGTGCCAGCTCACCTGGGGCCGGCTATGGCTACACCTTC CASSPGAGYGYTF TRBJ1-2 - TRBV18
TGTGCCTGGAGTCAGGGGGAAACCGGGGAGCTGTTTTTT CAWSQGETGELFF TRBJ2-2 TRBD1 TRBV30
TGCAGTGCTAGTATTCGTGACACCATATATTTT CSASIRDTIYF TRBJ1-3 - TRBV20-1
TGCGCCAGCAGTGAGCCCATTACTAGCACCGGGGAGCTGTTTTTT CASSEPITSTGELFF TRBJ2-2 - TRBV10-2